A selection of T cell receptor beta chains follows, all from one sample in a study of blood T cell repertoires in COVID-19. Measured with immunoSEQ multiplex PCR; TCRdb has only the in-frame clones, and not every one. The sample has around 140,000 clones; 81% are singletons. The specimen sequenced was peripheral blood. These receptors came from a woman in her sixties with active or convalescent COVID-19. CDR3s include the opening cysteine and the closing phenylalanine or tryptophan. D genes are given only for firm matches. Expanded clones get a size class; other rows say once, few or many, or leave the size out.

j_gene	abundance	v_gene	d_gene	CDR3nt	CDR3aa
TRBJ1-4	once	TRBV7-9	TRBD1	TGTGCCAGCAGCCTAAAAGACAGGGGAGGCGAAAAACTGTTTTTT	CASSLKDRGGEKLFF
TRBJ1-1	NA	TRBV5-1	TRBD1	TGCGCCAGCAGCTCTCTAGCTGGGACAGGTGAGAACACTGAAGCTTTCTTT	CASSSLAGTGENTEAFF
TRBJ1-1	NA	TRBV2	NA	TGTGCCAGCAGTGAATGGGCGGGAAACACTGAAGCTTTCTTT	CASSEWAGNTEAFF
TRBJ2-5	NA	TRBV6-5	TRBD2	TGTGCCTGCGGGAGGATCCAAGAGACCCAGTACTTC	CACGRIQETQYF
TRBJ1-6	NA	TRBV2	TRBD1	TGTGCCAGCAGGACGGGACAGGGAATCCATTCACCCCTCCACTTT	CASRTGQGIHSPLHF
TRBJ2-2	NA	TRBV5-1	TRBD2	TGCGCCAGCAGCTTCCTAGCGGGAACCGGGGAGCTGTTTTTT	CASSFLAGTGELFF
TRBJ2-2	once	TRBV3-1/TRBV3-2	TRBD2	TGTGCCAGCAGCCGTTTCGCGGGGGAAAACACCGGGGAGCTGTTTTTT	CASSRFAGENTGELFF
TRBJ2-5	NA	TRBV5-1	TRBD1	TGCGCCAGCAGCTTCGGGGGACAGGGCCAAGAGACCCAGTACTTC	CASSFGGQGQETQYF
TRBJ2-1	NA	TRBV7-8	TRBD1	TGTGCCAGCAGCTTAAGGGGGCAGGGGGCAATTTCTTCCTACAATGAGCAGTTCTTC	CASSLRGQGAISSYNEQFF
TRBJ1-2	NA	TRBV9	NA	TGTGCCAGCAGCGTAGAATTCGCTGGGCCCCTCTTC	CASSVEFAGPLF
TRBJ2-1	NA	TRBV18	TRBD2	TGTGCCAGCTCACAGGAGACCGGGACTAGCGGAAACAATGAGCAGTTCTTC	CASSQETGTSGNNEQFF
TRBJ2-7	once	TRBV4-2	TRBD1	TGTGCCAGCAGCCAAGATAGTGGTAGAGGGGGCAGCTCCTACGAGCAGTACTTC	CASSQDSGRGGSSYEQYF
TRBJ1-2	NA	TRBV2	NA	TGTGCCAGCAGTGGAAACGGAGGCAATGGCTACACCTTC	CASSGNGGNGYTF